The 21 T cell receptor beta chains given below trace back to one sample, sequenced in a study of CD8+ T cells in alopecia areata. Extracted RNA was reverse transcribed into cDNA, the sequencing template. The repertoire was sequenced with immunoSEQ multiplex PCR; TCRdb's copy has only in-frame clones and lacks some. The sample lists 200,000 to 250,000 clones; roughly two fifths were seen once. Sample treatment: oral pan-JAK inhibitor, 5-10 mg twice daily. The material was CD4+ T cells sorted from blood, obtained between weeks 36 and 40, from a patient treated with tofacitinib. The receptor source for this set is a human donor with alopecia areata.

This chain uses TRBV28 with TRBJ2-7, with D uncertain. Trimming left V 7 bases short and J 3 bases short, with 16 bases between. This CDR3 has 14 residues. Germline CDR1 reads MDHEN; CDR2 reads SYDVKM. CDR3 nucleotide sequence: TGTGCCAGCACCGAATACCCTTCAGGCTACGAGCAGTACTTC. It codes for CASTEYPSGYEQYF. Looking up the rest from reference TRBV28 and TRBJ2-7 gives the full variable domain: DVKVTQSSRYLVKRTGEKVFLECVQDMDHENMFWYRQDPGLGLRLIYFSYDVKMKEKGDIPEGYSVSREKKERFSLILESASTNQTSMYLCASTEYPSGYEQYFGPGTRLTVT.

There are many counts of this clone. The CDR3 protein is CAISSGRASNEQFF. As DNA, the CDR3 is TGTGCCATATCGAGCGGGAGGGCGTCCAATGAGCAGTTCTTC. The J gene is TRBJ2-1, the V gene TRBV10-3; 10 positions agree with TRBD2. The length of the CDR3 is 14 residues. After removal of 9 bases from V and 6 bases from J, the junction contained 8 bases not matched to a gene. Germline V gives CDR1 ENHRY, CDR2 SYGVKD.

This clone was detected a few times. The CDR3 nucleotides are TGTGCCAGTAACAGGGACACTGAAGCTTTCTTT. Translated: CASNRDTEAFF. V gene TRBV2 combines with J gene TRBJ1-1, with D perhaps TRBD1 (6 bases). V dropped 9 bases and J dropped 3 bases, with 8 bases sitting between them. The germline CDR1 and CDR2 sequences are SNHLY and FYNNEI. This CDR3 has 11 amino acids.

Turning to this clone: The sample has other DNA sequences that encode this CDR3 too. The chain recombines TRBV20-1 with TRBJ2-5; D is unresolved. V dropped 0 bases and J dropped 4 bases, with 3 bases sitting between them. The CDR3 sequence is 11 residues long. The germline V gene has CDR1 DFQATT and CDR2 SNEGSKA (reference sequence). As DNA, the CDR3 is TGCAGTGCTAGAGAACGAGAGACCCAGTACTTC. It yields the protein CSARERETQYF.

The chain joins TRBV30 to TRBJ2-7; tentative D call: TRBD1 (6 bases). The CDR3 has 17 amino acids. The germline CDR1 and CDR2 sequences are GTSNPN and SVGIG (reference sequence). Trimming stripped 5 bases from V and 0 bases from J, with 23 bases between. CDR3 in amino acids: CAWQGTNLPRGSYEQYF. CDR3 nucleotides: TGTGCCTGGCAAGGAACCAACCTCCCCAGGGGCTCCTACGAGCAGTACTTC.

This clone was observed a few times. The chain uses TRBV7-9 and TRBJ2-7; TRBD1 is a possible D gene (6 bases). V was shortened by 5 bases and J by 6 bases, with 20 bases between the two germline ends. Germline CDR1 reads SEHNR; CDR2 reads FQNEAQ (reference sequence). CDR3 length: 15 residues. CDR3 region: CASSIGGPMVPEQYF. The CDR3, as DNA: TGTGCCAGCAGCATAGGGGGACCAATGGTCCCCGAGCAGTACTTC.

The chain uses TRBV5-1 and TRBJ2-7; the D gene is possibly TRBD2 (6 bases). This CDR3 has 13 residues. CDR1 and CDR2 from the germline V gene are SGHRS and YFSETQ. V was clipped by 0 bases and J by 5 bases, with 9 bases between them. CDR3 amino acids: CASSLEEGNEQYF. The CDR3 nucleotides read TGCGCCAGCAGCTTGGAGGAGGGCAACGAGCAGTACTTC. Complete variable domain (other parts from reference TRBV5-1 and TRBJ2-7): KAGVTQTPRYLIKTRGQQVTLSCSPISGHRSVSWYQQTPGQGLQFLFEYFSETQRNKGNFPGRFSGRQFSNSRSEMNVSTLELGDSALYLCASSLEEGNEQYFGPGTRLTVT.

The V and J genes are TRBV19 and TRBJ2-1, with unresolved D. CDR1 is LNHDA and CDR2 is SQIVND in the germline V gene (reference sequence). With 5 bases removed from V and 9 bases from J, the gap between germline ends came to 11 bases. The CDR3 is made up of 12 amino acids. The CDR3 reads CASSAPLSEQFF. CDR3 DNA: TGTGCCAGTAGTGCCCCATTGTCTGAGCAGTTCTTC.

The V call is TRBV6-5, the J call TRBJ2-4; a weak D match, TRBD2 (5 bases). Trimming cost V 6 bases and J 0 bases, with 12 bases left between them. Germline assignment: CDR1 MNHEY and CDR2 SVGAGI. The CDR3 contains 15 residues. In DNA form, the CDR3 reads TGTGCCAGCAGCCACCGGGAACTAGCCAAAAACATTCAGTACTTC. Translating it yields CASSHRELAKNIQYF.

As regards this clone: The same CDR3 arises from other DNA sequences in this sample as well. The V and J genes are TRBV10-3 and TRBJ1-2; no clear D. Trimming stripped 6 bases from V and 2 bases from J, with 10 bases between. The CDR3 totals 13 residues. The germline CDR1 and CDR2 sequences are ENHRY and SYGVKD. The CDR3 DNA sequence: TGTGCCATCAGGGGAACAGAAAACTATGGCTACACCTTC. It codes for CAIRGTENYGYTF.

Details on this clone: The same CDR3 is also encoded by other DNA sequences in this sample. CDR3 coding DNA: TGTGCCAGCAGCCATAGGCAGCTCCAAGAGACCCAGTACTTC. Translation gives CASSHRQLQETQYF. V gene TRBV14 combines with J gene TRBJ2-5; no firm D call. Germline V gene lookup returns CDR1 SGHDN and CDR2 FVKESK. Trimming left V 3 bases short and J 1 base short, with 9 bases between. CDR3 length equals 14 residues.

This clone was seen a few times. V gene TRBV2 combines with J gene TRBJ2-5; D gene unclear. V dropped 5 bases and J dropped 0 bases, with 13 bases sitting between them. CDR1 and CDR2 from the germline V gene are SNHLY and FYNNEI. The CDR3 length is 15 residues. The CDR3 spells CASSLGLADQETQYF. CDR3 nucleotides: TGTGCCAGCAGTCTCGGGTTGGCAGACCAAGAGACCCAGTACTTC.

This clone has only a few counts. The chain links TRBV29-1 to TRBJ2-7; TRBD2 is a possible D gene (5 bases). Trimming pared 4 bases from V and 1 base from J, leaving 11 bases between. CDR3 length: 13 residues. CDR1 is SQVTM, CDR2 ANQGSEA, per germline. CDR3 loop: CSVVAGASYEQYF. Here the CDR3 DNA reads TGCAGCGTTGTGGCGGGTGCTTCCTACGAGCAGTACTTC.

This clone has only a few counts. The CDR3 DNA sequence: TGTGCTAGTGGTTTGGACAGGCAGCCGCAGTATTTT. It codes for CASGLDRQPQYF. The chain recombines TRBV12-5 with TRBJ2-3, with D perhaps TRBD1 (5 bases). The germline V gene has CDR1 LGHNT and CDR2 FRNRAP. Trimming removed 1 base from V and 10 bases from J, with 9 bases in between. This CDR3 spans 12 amino acids.

The chain is built from TRBV5-4 and TRBJ1-2; maybe TRBD1 (5 bases). V lost 3 bases to trimming and J lost 8 bases, with 14 bases between them. CDR1 SGHNT and CDR2 YYREEE come from the germline V gene (reference sequence). The CDR3 totals 13 residues. CDR3 coding DNA: TGTGCCAGCAGCTGGGAGAGGGGAAGCGGCTACACCTTC. This sequence encodes CASSWERGSGYTF.

This clone has only a few counts. CDR3 bases: TGTGCCAGCAGCCAGGGTGAGGGGGCGTCGGGCCCAGATACGCAGTATTTT. Its translation: CASSQGEGASGPDTQYF. The genes are TRBV4-2 and TRBJ2-3; 7 positions agree with TRBD1. From germline, CDR1 is LGHNA and CDR2 YNFKEQ. CDR3 length equals 17 residues. Losses at the gene ends were 3 bases for V and 4 bases for J; bases not matched to a gene: 13.

This clone was seen a handful of times. The V call is TRBV4-2, the J call TRBJ1-2; no clear D. The CDR3 has 14 amino acids. Trimming pared 7 bases from V and 3 bases from J, leaving 15 bases between. The germline V gene has CDR1 LGHNA and CDR2 YNFKEQ. In DNA form, the CDR3 reads TGTGCCAGCAAACTTGGCGAACAGTACTATGGCTACACCTTC. Translation: CASKLGEQYYGYTF.

The V call is TRBV29-1, the J call TRBJ2-7, with 7 bases lining up with TRBD2. The CDR3 covers 12 residues. Trimming cost V 4 bases and J 6 bases; bases outside gene matches: 6. Germline V gene lookup returns CDR1 SQVTM and CDR2 ANQGSEA. For the CDR3, the DNA is TGCAGCGTTGTAGCGGGTGAGGTCGAGCAGTACTTC. Translated, it gives CSVVAGEVEQYF.

The chain couples TRBV30 to TRBJ2-2; 14 bases fit TRBD2. Trimming at V came to 0 bases and at J to 3 bases, leaving 15 bases not matched to a gene. Germline-derived CDR1 and CDR2 are GTSNPN and SVGIG (reference sequence). The CDR3 loop spans 21 amino acids. The CDR3 DNA is TGTGCCTGGAGTGTATATTCTCAGACTAGCGGGAGGGCCCGTCACACCGGGGAGCTGTTTTTT. This encodes CAWSVYSQTSGRARHTGELFF.

The V and J genes are TRBV7-9 and TRBJ2-7; 12 nucleotides line up with TRBD2. The CDR3 is 15 amino acids. With V trimmed by 3 bases and J by 4 bases, 4 bases remained unmatched. The germline V gene has CDR1 SEHNR and CDR2 FQNEAQ (reference sequence). CDR3 coding DNA: TGTGCCAGCAGCTTTCTAGCGGGAGGGAGGTACGAGCAGTACTTC. It encodes CASSFLAGGRYEQYF.

The chain joins TRBV5-1 to TRBJ2-7; D might be TRBD1 or TRBD2, each matching 5 bases. The CDR3 is 14 amino acids. Germline values: CDR1 SGHRS, CDR2 YFSETQ. V shed 4 bases and J shed 2 bases, with 13 bases lying between them. DNA for the CDR3: TGCGCCAGCAGCCCCCGGGACGCTACCTACGAGCAGTACTTC. Amino acids: CASSPRDATYEQYF.